This T cell receptor (beta chain) was observed in a study of cytomegalovirus exposure and HLA in healthy donors. Trimming took off 1 base at V and 5 bases at J, with 13 bases between the two ends. The germline CDR1 and CDR2 sequences are SGDLS and YYNGEE. This CDR3 contains 15 residues. The data were produced by immunoSEQ multiplex PCR, yet TCRdb's version contains in-frame clones alone and is incomplete. The data contain approximately 170,000 clones, around 85% of them seen just once; the ten biggest clones take up roughly 15%. The V call is TRBV9, the J call TRBJ2-1; no clear D gene. The receptor was isolated from a man between 18 and 29 years old in good health and CMV-seropositive. Source material: PBMCs. This CDR3 reads CASSVTSGRNNEQFF. DNA for the CDR3: TGTGCCAGCAGCGTAACCTCTGGTAGAAACAATGAGCAGTTCTTC.